These 14 T cell receptor beta chains came from one sample sequenced in a study of shared clonotypes between healthy human individuals. Method: immunoSEQ multiplex PCR; TCRdb's copy keeps in-frame clones and lacks some. Of more than 2 million clones in the sample, 90% to 95% are singletons; the top ten hold 1.5% to 2%. Naive CD8 cells were CD45RO-negative, positively selected for CCR7, excluding terminally differentiated effector memory CD45RA+ cells. Sequenced sample: naive CD8+ T cells from PBMCs. The receptors shown here come from a man younger than 35 in good health. Some clones in this sample may be carry-over from other donors' samples.

The chain has TRBV7-9 and TRBJ1-2; 10 bases are a match to TRBD1. This CDR3 is built from 15 residues. V lost 5 bases, J lost 8 bases, and 11 bases stayed unmatched. Germline V gene data show CDR1 as SEHNR and CDR2 as FQNEAQ (reference sequence). The CDR3 DNA reads TGTGCCAGCAGCCGCCTACCCGGGACAGGGGACGGCTACACCTTC. Amino acids: CASSRLPGTGDGYTF.

The chain combines TRBV7-9 with TRBJ2-3; tentatively, D is TRBD2 (5 bases). In germline, CDR1 is SEHNR, CDR2 FQNEAQ (reference sequence). V was pared by 3 bases and J by 4 bases, with 14 bases between. CDR3 size: 15 residues. CDR3: CASSFSDRAADTQYF. As DNA, the CDR3 is TGTGCCAGCAGCTTTTCGGATAGAGCGGCAGATACGCAGTATTTT.

This rearrangement joins TRBV5-5 to TRBJ2-1; TRBD2 is a possible D gene (5 bases). Trimming shortened V by 2 bases and J by 0 bases, and 9 bases separated the two germline ends. Germline CDR1 and CDR2: SGHKS and YYEKEE (reference sequence). This CDR3 is built from 15 residues. CDR3 sequence reads: CASSFTGSSYNEQFF. DNA for the CDR3: TGTGCCAGCAGCTTCACGGGAAGCTCCTACAATGAGCAGTTCTTC.

Turning to this clone: Other DNA sequences in the same sample also yield this CDR3. The CDR3 protein is CASSWGQSYEQYF. The CDR3 DNA reads as TGTGCCAGCAGTTGGGGTCAGTCCTACGAGCAGTACTTC. This chain links TRBV27 with TRBJ2-7; D is ambiguous. V lost 4 bases to trimming and J lost 1 base, with 8 bases between them. The CDR3 has 13 amino acids. The germline gives CDR1 MNHEY, CDR2 SMNVEV (reference sequence).

The chain couples TRBV5-4 to TRBJ1-3, with 12 bases matching TRBD1. The germline gives CDR1 SGHNT, CDR2 YYREEE (reference sequence). V gave up 3 bases and J gave up 2 bases; unmatched junction bases: 3. The length of the CDR3 is 16 residues. CDR3 DNA sequence: TGTGCCAGCAGCTCCCGGGACAGGGGGCCTGGAAACACCATATATTTT. Its protein product is CASSSRDRGPGNTIYF.

This clone came up once. CDR3 region: CASSPMAVSPYEQYF. The CDR3 DNA reads TGTGCCAGCAGCCCAATGGCGGTTTCCCCCTACGAGCAGTACTTC. The rearrangement joins TRBV28 to TRBJ2-7; no clear D. Trimming took 6 bases from V and 2 from J, leaving 17 bases between them. From germline, CDR1 is MDHEN and CDR2 SYDVKM. The CDR3 length is 15 residues.

Notes on this clone: The same CDR3 also results from other DNA sequences found in this sample. The chain employs TRBV27 and TRBJ2-1; D is unresolved. The CDR3 has 16 amino acids. Germline CDR1 is MNHEY and CDR2 is SMNVEV (reference sequence). V was pared by 2 bases and J by 0 bases, with 11 bases between. Here the CDR3 reads CASSLLTPSSYNEQFF. The DNA for the CDR3 is TGTGCCAGCAGTTTACTGACTCCCAGCTCCTACAATGAGCAGTTCTTC.

The chain links TRBV4-3 to TRBJ2-1, with 10 nucleotides matching TRBD2. Germline V CDR1 and CDR2: LGHNA, YSLEER. The CDR3 extends over 18 amino acids. V dropped 1 base and J dropped 3; count of bases not matched to a gene: 9. CDR3 loop: CASSQVLRSGRGYNEQFF. In DNA form, the CDR3 reads TGCGCCAGCAGCCAAGTCCTCCGAAGCGGGAGGGGCTACAATGAGCAGTTCTTC.

The genes are TRBV2 and TRBJ1-5; 8 positions agree with TRBD1. Trimming removed 6 bases from V and 3 bases from J; junction bases left unmatched: 10. Germline V gene data show CDR1 as SNHLY and CDR2 as FYNNEI. The CDR3 is 16 amino acids. Here the CDR3 DNA reads TGTGCCAGCAGGAGGGGGTGGGGACAGGACAATCAGCCCCAGCATTTT. Translating gives CASRRGWGQDNQPQHF. Full variable domain (remainder filled in from reference TRBV2 and TRBJ1-5): EPEVTQTPSHQVTQMGQEVILRCVPISNHLYFYWYRQILGQKVEFLVSFYNNEISEKSEIFDDQFSVERPDGSNFTLKIRSTKLEDSAMYFCASRRGWGQDNQPQHFGDGTRLSIL.

Turning to this clone: The sample has other DNA sequences that encode this CDR3 too. The chain links TRBV28 to TRBJ1-1; D remains unclear. The germline V gene encodes CDR1 MDHEN and CDR2 SYDVKM. The CDR3 covers 13 residues. The V and J ends lost 1 base and 5 bases respectively, with 8 bases between them. The CDR3 DNA reads TGTGCCAGCAGTTTATCACCTCGAACTGAAGCTTTCTTT. This sequence encodes CASSLSPRTEAFF. Based on the CDR3 plus reference TRBV28 and TRBJ1-1, the full variable domain is DVKVTQSSRYLVKRTGEKVFLECVQDMDHENMFWYRQDPGLGLRLIYFSYDVKMKEKGDIPEGYSVSREKKERFSLILESASTNQTSMYLCASSLSPRTEAFFGQGTRLTVV.

V gene TRBV7-3 combines with J gene TRBJ1-3; D is unresolved. The V end lost 5 bases, the J end lost 2 bases, and 16 bases lay between the germline ends. Germline V gene lookup returns CDR1 SGHTA and CDR2 FQGTGA. This CDR3 is built from 16 residues. CDR3 coding DNA: TGTGCCAGCAGCGCGGTGGGAGGGAGCACTGGAAACACCATATATTTT. This translates into CASSAVGGSTGNTIYF.

The J gene is TRBJ1-2, the V gene TRBV9; D is unresolved. Between the trimmed V and J ends, which lost 4 bases and 1 base, there was a span of 20 bases. CDR1 is SGDLS, CDR2 YYNGEE, per germline. This CDR3 region has 17 residues. This CDR3 reads CASSPRGVAPNNYGYTF. Here the CDR3 DNA reads TGTGCCAGCAGCCCCCGTGGAGTGGCACCAAATAACTATGGCTACACCTTC. Full variable domain (missing parts from reference TRBV9 and TRBJ1-2): DSGVTQTPKHLITATGQRVTLRCSPRSGDLSVYWYQQSLDQGLQFLIQYYNGEERAKGNILERFSAQQFPDLHSELNLSSLELGDSALYFCASSPRGVAPNNYGYTFGSGTRLTVV.

The chain joins TRBV19 to TRBJ2-1; D remains ambiguous. The V end lost 3 bases, the J end lost 3 bases, and 9 bases lay between the germline ends. CDR1 and CDR2 from the germline V gene are LNHDA and SQIVND (reference sequence). The CDR3 has 14 residues. The CDR3 nucleotides read TGTGCCAGTAGTATGCAGTTTCTCTACAATGAGCAGTTCTTC. It codes for CASSMQFLYNEQFF.

The chain employs TRBV19 and TRBJ1-2, with a possible D match to TRBD1 (6 bases). The germline V gene encodes CDR1 LNHDA and CDR2 SQIVND (reference sequence). This CDR3 contains 14 residues. Between the trimmed V and J ends, which lost 2 bases and 4 bases, there was a span of 11 bases. The CDR3 coding sequence is TGTGCCAGTAGTATACGACAGGCGGTCTATGGCTACACCTTC. This sequence encodes CASSIRQAVYGYTF.